Included here is one T cell receptor (beta chain) sequence, with context. The antigen remains unidentified. The data are from a study of identical twins. Findings and caveats of the study: Cord blood beta clonotypes present at high abundance carried fewer insertions; no such pattern appeared in memory repertoires. Monozygotic twin pairs showed more out-of-frame TCR alpha sharing than models estimated. Zero-insertion analyses could be partly confounded by invariant MAIT and iNKT cells.

CDR1 SQVTM and CDR2 ANQGSEA come from the germline V gene. V lost 3 bases to trimming and J lost 4 bases; unmatched junction nucleotides: 22. CDR3 length equals 20 residues. Template switching added a universal primer site, and cDNA bore unique molecular identifiers. TCRdb reprocessed the 5' RACE reads with MiXCR, giving one entry per CDR3 protein. The table lists about 690,000 distinct CDR3 sequences, 5.5% to 6.5% of them singletons. The chain employs TRBV29-1 and TRBJ2-3, with 10 bases identical to TRBD2. The sequenced sample consisted of naive T cells sorted from blood. The sequence was collected from a man younger than 30 in good health. The CDR3 region is CSVDGMAVQGLAESPDTQYF. The CDR3 DNA follows: TGCAGCGTTGATGGTATGGCAGTTCAAGGACTAGCGGAGTCCCCAGATACGCAGTATTTT.